These 21 T cell receptor beta chains were all obtained from the same sample, sequenced in a study of T cell responses to AZD1222 COVID-19 vaccine. This table comes from immunoSEQ multiplex PCR, and its TCRdb copy is limited to in-frame clones, with some not included. The sample lists about 42,000 clones, 88% occurring once. The starting material was peripheral blood, obtained 28 days after the second AZD1222 dose. The source of these receptors is an adult who received the AZD1222 COVID-19 vaccine.

The chain has TRBV11-2 and TRBJ1-2; 9 positions match TRBD1. The CDR3 covers 15 residues. The V gene's germline CDR1 is SGHAT and CDR2 FQNNGV. J was trimmed by 4 bases and V by 3 bases; bases with no gene match: 6. For the CDR3, the DNA is TGTGCCAGCAGCTTTGGGACAGGGTGGGGCTATGGCTACACCTTC. Translation: CASSFGTGWGYGYTF.

This clone was observed a single time. This chain connects TRBV19 to TRBJ1-6; perhaps TRBD1 as D (5 bases). Trimming left V 3 bases short and J 9 bases short, with 6 bases between. Germline V gene data show CDR1 as LNHDA and CDR2 as SQIVND (reference sequence). This CDR3 has 12 amino acids. CDR3: CASSIGGSPLHF. The CDR3 region has the DNA TGTGCCAGTAGTATTGGGGGTTCACCCCTCCACTTT.

The V and J genes are TRBV7-2 and TRBJ1-1; tentative D call: TRBD1 (5 bases). Germline V gene sequence: CDR1 SGHTA, CDR2 FQGNSA. The CDR3 runs 14 residues. Trimming took 2 bases from V and 4 from J, leaving 11 bases between them. The CDR3, as DNA: TGTGCCAGCAGCTTACAGGGTTTCAGCACTGAAGCTTTCTTT. This gives the protein CASSLQGFSTEAFF. Full variable domain (missing parts from reference TRBV7-2 and TRBJ1-1): GAGVSQSPSNKVTEKGKDVELRCDPISGHTALYWYRQSLGQGLEFLIYFQGNSAPDKSGLPSDRFSAERTGGSVSTLTIQRTQQEDSAVYLCASSLQGFSTEAFFGQGTRLTVV.

The chain employs TRBV27 and TRBJ2-5, with TRBD2 matching 10 bases. Unmatched junction bases numbered 6, after V lost 6 bases and J lost 2 bases. Germline V gene lookup returns CDR1 MNHEY and CDR2 SMNVEV (reference sequence). CDR3 size: 15 residues. The CDR3 is CASSRGAGGQETQYF. The CDR3 nucleotides read TGTGCCAGCAGCCGGGGAGCGGGAGGGCAAGAGACCCAGTACTTC.

The rearrangement uses TRBV9 and TRBJ2-1; D not resolved. Trimming stripped 1 base from V and 5 bases from J, with 10 bases between. Germline lookup yields CDR1 SGDLS and CDR2 YYNGEE. The CDR3 has 14 residues. The CDR3 DNA sequence: TGTGCCAGCAGCGTATTCGGGTCACACAATGAGCAGTTCTTC. Its translation is CASSVFGSHNEQFF.

This clone has just one count. The chain combines TRBV7-2 with TRBJ1-1; TRBD1 is a possible D gene (5 bases). The ends were cut back, 1 base at V and 2 bases at J, with 8 bases in the middle. Germline loops: CDR1 SGHTA, CDR2 FQGNSA. CDR3 size: 14 residues. CDR3 in DNA: TGTGCCAGCAGCTTAGTACAGGCAAACACTGAAGCTTTCTTT. Amino acids: CASSLVQANTEAFF.

The chain links TRBV5-1 to TRBJ2-3; no definite D call. V was trimmed by 0 bases and J by 0 bases, leaving 14 bases between them. In germline, CDR1 is SGHRS, CDR2 YFSETQ. The CDR3 has 17 amino acids. The CDR3 DNA reads TGCGCCAGCAGCTTGGCCATGGGAAAGCCTAGCACAGATACGCAGTATTTT. It translates to CASSLAMGKPSTDTQYF.

This clone was detected only a few times. V usage is TRBV18 and J usage is TRBJ2-2; 7 nucleotides agree with TRBD2. CDR1 and CDR2 from the germline V gene are KGHSH and LQKENI. Unmatched junction bases numbered 4, after V lost 8 bases and J lost 1 base. This CDR3 region has 14 residues. This CDR3 is CASTGTKNTGELFF. Here the CDR3 DNA reads TGTGCCAGCACCGGGACTAAGAACACCGGGGAGCTGTTTTTT.

This clone was counted once. The chain couples TRBV6-5 to TRBJ2-3; D remains ambiguous. Per the germline V gene, CDR1 is MNHEY and CDR2 is SVGAGI. This CDR3 has 13 amino acids. V dropped 6 bases and J dropped 0 bases, with 7 bases sitting between them. The CDR3, as DNA: TGTGCCAGCAGCCTACAGAGCACAGATACGCAGTATTTT. Protein product: CASSLQSTDTQYF.

V is TRBV6-2 or TRBV6-3 and J is TRBJ2-3; D could derive from TRBD1 or TRBD2 (5 bases each). The germline gives CDR1 MNHEY, CDR2 SVGEGT. The CDR3 runs 11 residues. V was trimmed by 6 bases and J by 7 bases, leaving 8 bases between them. The CDR3 here is CASSEGYTQYF. CDR3 nucleotide sequence: TGTGCCAGCAGCGAGGGGTATACGCAGTATTTT.

This chain connects TRBV6-5 to TRBJ1-5, with D unclear. V lost 0 bases and J 0 bases, leaving 9 bases between the germline ends. Germline V gives CDR1 MNHEY, CDR2 SVGAGI. The CDR3 runs to 16 residues. The CDR3 is CASSYSSAHSNQPQHF. The CDR3 DNA is TGTGCCAGCAGTTACTCGTCCGCACATAGCAATCAGCCCCAGCATTTT.

The chain links TRBV7-9 to TRBJ2-7; TRBD1 matches 7 bases. The CDR3 is 16 amino acids. Trimming took 5 bases from V and 1 from J; bases not matched to a gene: 11. The V gene's germline CDR1 is SEHNR and CDR2 FQNEAQ (reference sequence). As DNA, the CDR3 is TGTGCCAGCAGCCAGCCGGGACAGACCCCTTCCTACGAGCAGTACTTC. Translated: CASSQPGQTPSYEQYF.

The chain combines TRBV5-1 with TRBJ2-1; 7 bases are shared with TRBD1. In germline, CDR1 is SGHRS, CDR2 YFSETQ. With 4 bases clipped from V and 8 bases from J, the junction kept 9 bases outside the gene matches. The CDR3 is made up of 14 amino acids. The CDR3 sequence is CASSQTGQYHEQFF. The CDR3 bases are TGCGCCAGCAGCCAGACAGGGCAGTATCATGAGCAGTTCTTC. Complete variable domain (other parts from reference TRBV5-1 and TRBJ2-1): KAGVTQTPRYLIKTRGQQVTLSCSPISGHRSVSWYQQTPGQGLQFLFEYFSETQRNKGNFPGRFSGRQFSNSRSEMNVSTLELGDSALYLCASSQTGQYHEQFFGPGTRLTVL.

The CDR3 coding sequence is TGTGCCAGCAGCTTAGTAGCCGGACAGGGGACTAAGACGCAGTATTTT. Translating gives CASSLVAGQGTKTQYF. The V gene is TRBV7-8, the J gene TRBJ2-3; 9 nucleotides align to TRBD1. This CDR3 comprises 16 residues. V lost 1 base and J lost 9; bases outside the gene matches: 11. Looked up from germline, CDR1 is SGHVS and CDR2 is FQNEAQ.

The CDR3 protein is CASSPIAGVPYNEQFF. The CDR3 DNA sequence: TGTGCCAGCAGCCCTATAGCGGGAGTCCCCTACAATGAGCAGTTCTTC. The chain couples TRBV7-9 to TRBJ2-1; TRBD2 agrees at 9 bases. Germline V gene lookup returns CDR1 SEHNR and CDR2 FQNEAQ (reference sequence). The CDR3 contains 16 residues. J gave up 2 bases and V 5 bases, and 7 bases lay outside the gene matches.

This rearrangement joins TRBV28 to TRBJ1-1, with D perhaps matching TRBD1 (6 bases). The germline V gene has CDR1 MDHEN and CDR2 SYDVKM. Trimming shortened V by 5 bases and J by 8 bases, and 12 bases separated the two germline ends. This CDR3 is built from 12 residues. CDR3 amino acids: CASSPQQGEAFF. The CDR3, as DNA: TGTGCCAGCAGTCCCCAACAGGGAGAAGCTTTCTTT. The complete variable domain, with remaining parts taken from reference TRBV28 and TRBJ1-1, reads DVKVTQSSRYLVKRTGEKVFLECVQDMDHENMFWYRQDPGLGLRLIYFSYDVKMKEKGDIPEGYSVSREKKERFSLILESASTNQTSMYLCASSPQQGEAFFGQGTRLTVV.

This clone occurred once. The chain uses TRBV12-3 or TRBV12-4 and TRBJ2-7; D may be TRBD2 (6 bases). The V end was cut by 6 bases, the J end by 6 bases, with 12 bases between. CDR3 size: 12 residues. The CDR3, as DNA: TGTGCCAGCAGCCCCGCGGGGATCGAGCAGTACTTC. This gives the protein CASSPAGIEQYF.

This clone was found once. The chain employs TRBV9 and TRBJ2-1; 11 bases map to TRBD2. The CDR3 is 16 residues long. V gave up 3 bases and J gave up 5 bases; unmatched junction bases: 7. The V gene's germline CDR1 is SGDLS and CDR2 YYNGEE. The CDR3 here is CASSGRLAGTNNEQFF. In nucleotides, the CDR3 is TGTGCCAGCAGCGGACGACTAGCGGGGACCAACAATGAGCAGTTCTTC.

The DNA for the CDR3 is TGTGCCAGCAGTGAGGCTAGCGCGAACAATGAGCAGTTCTTC. This codes for CASSEASANNEQFF. The chain links TRBV2 to TRBJ2-1, with D possibly TRBD2 on 6 matching bases. The CDR3 extends over 14 amino acids. The ends were cut back, 3 bases at V and 5 bases at J, with 11 bases in the middle. Germline V gene lookup returns CDR1 SNHLY and CDR2 FYNNEI.

V and J are TRBV2 and TRBJ2-1; D perhaps matches TRBD2 (7 bases). V was shortened by 5 bases and J by 4 bases, with 15 bases between the two germline ends. Per the germline V gene, CDR1 is SNHLY and CDR2 is FYNNEI. This CDR3 has 15 amino acids. CDR3 protein: CASSIGGAGYNEQFF. The CDR3 DNA reads as TGTGCCAGCAGTATAGGGGGGGCCGGGTACAATGAGCAGTTCTTC.

This chain joins TRBV10-3 and TRBJ2-3; weak D call: TRBD2 (6 bases). The CDR3 is 20 residues long. Trimming removed 0 bases from V and 1 base from J, with 23 bases in between. Germline loops: CDR1 ENHRY, CDR2 SYGVKD. The CDR3 loop is CAISESGVAGSHYRTDTQYF. The CDR3, as DNA: TGTGCCATCAGTGAGTCGGGGGTGGCGGGGAGCCACTACCGCACAGATACGCAGTATTTT.